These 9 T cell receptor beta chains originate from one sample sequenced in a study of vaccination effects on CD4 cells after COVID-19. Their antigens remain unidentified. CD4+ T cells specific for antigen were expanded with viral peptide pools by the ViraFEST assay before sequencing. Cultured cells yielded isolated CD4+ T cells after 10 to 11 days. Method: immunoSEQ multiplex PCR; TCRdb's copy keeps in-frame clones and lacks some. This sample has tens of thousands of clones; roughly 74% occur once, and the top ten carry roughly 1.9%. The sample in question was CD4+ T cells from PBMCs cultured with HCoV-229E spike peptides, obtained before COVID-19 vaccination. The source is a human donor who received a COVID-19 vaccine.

CDR3 residues: CASSLGGGNTIYF. The DNA of the CDR3 is TGTGCCAGCAGTTTGGGGGGTGGAAACACCATATATTTT. This chain joins TRBV27 and TRBJ1-3; tentatively, D is TRBD1 (5 bases). Trimming removed 3 bases at V and 3 bases at J, with 6 bases between. Germline V gene sequence: CDR1 MNHEY, CDR2 SMNVEV (reference sequence). The length of the CDR3 is 13 residues.

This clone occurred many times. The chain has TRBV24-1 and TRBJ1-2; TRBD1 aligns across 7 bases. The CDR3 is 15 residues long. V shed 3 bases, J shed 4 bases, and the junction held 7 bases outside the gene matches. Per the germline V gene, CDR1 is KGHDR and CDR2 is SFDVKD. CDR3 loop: CATSDESTGSYGYTF. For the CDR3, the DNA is TGTGCCACCAGTGATGAGTCGACAGGGAGCTATGGCTACACCTTC.

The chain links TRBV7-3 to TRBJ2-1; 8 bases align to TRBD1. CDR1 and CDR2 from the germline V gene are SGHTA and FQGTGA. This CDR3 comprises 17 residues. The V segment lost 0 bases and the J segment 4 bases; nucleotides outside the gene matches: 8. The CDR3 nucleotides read TGTGCCAGCAGCTTAACCGTAGACAGGGGACTTTACAATGAGCAGTTCTTC. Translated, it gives CASSLTVDRGLYNEQFF.

The CDR3 DNA reads TGTGCCACCAGTGGGGGGGATACGCAGTATTTT. Amino acids: CATSGGDTQYF. This rearrangement joins TRBV24-1 to TRBJ2-3; D assignment may be TRBD1 or TRBD2 (5 bases each). The CDR3 sequence is 11 residues long. V lost 5 bases and J 6 bases, leaving 5 bases between the germline ends. Germline V lookup: CDR1 KGHDR, CDR2 SFDVKD.

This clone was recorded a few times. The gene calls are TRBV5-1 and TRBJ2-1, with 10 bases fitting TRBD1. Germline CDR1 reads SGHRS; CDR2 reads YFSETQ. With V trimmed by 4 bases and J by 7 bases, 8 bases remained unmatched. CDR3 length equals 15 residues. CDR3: CASSLIQGQGNEQFF. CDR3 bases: TGCGCCAGCAGCCTCATCCAGGGACAGGGGAATGAGCAGTTCTTC.

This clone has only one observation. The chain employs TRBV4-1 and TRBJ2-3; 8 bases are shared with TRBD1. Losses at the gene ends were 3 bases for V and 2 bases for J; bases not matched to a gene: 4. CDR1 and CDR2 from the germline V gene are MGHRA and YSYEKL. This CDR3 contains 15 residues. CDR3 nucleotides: TGCGCCAGCAGCCACGGACAGGGATTCACAGATACGCAGTATTTT. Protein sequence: CASSHGQGFTDTQYF.

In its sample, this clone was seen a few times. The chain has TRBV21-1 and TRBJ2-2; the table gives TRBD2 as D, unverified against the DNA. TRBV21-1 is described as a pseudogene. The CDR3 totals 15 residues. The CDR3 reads CASSIREGHTGELFF. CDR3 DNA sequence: TGTGCCAGCAGCATAAGGGAGGGACACACCGGGGAGCTGTTTTTT.

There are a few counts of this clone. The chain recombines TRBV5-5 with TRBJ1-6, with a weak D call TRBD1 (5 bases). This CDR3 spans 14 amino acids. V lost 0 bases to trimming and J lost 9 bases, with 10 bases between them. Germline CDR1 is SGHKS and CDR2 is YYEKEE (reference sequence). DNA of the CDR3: TGTGCCAGCAGCTTGGACAGGTCGGGTTCACCCCTCCACTTT. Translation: CASSLDRSGSPLHF.

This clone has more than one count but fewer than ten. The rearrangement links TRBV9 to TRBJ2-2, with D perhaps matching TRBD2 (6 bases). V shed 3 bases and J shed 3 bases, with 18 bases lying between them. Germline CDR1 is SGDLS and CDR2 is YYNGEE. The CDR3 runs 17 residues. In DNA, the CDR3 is TGTGCCAGCAGCGCTCTTCCTATCGGGGGTTACACCGGGGAGCTGTTTTTT. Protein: CASSALPIGGYTGELFF. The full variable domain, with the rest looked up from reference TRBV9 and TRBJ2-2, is DSGVTQTPKHLITATGQRVTLRCSPRSGDLSVYWYQQSLDQGLQFLIQYYNGEERAKGNILERFSAQQFPDLHSELNLSSLELGDSALYFCASSALPIGGYTGELFFGEGSRLTVL.